The present entry profiles one T cell receptor beta chain with its context. This sample stems from a study of regulatory T cells in long-lasting Graves disease. Described time point: newly diagnosed GD, antithyroid drugs for less than 3 months. Generation of the TCR library employed RNA extracted from PBMCs. Graves' disease diagnosis followed American Thyroid Association guidelines. Germline V gene sequence: CDR1 DFQATT, CDR2 SNEGSKA (reference sequence). The V segment lost 7 bases and the J segment 5 bases; nucleotides outside the gene matches: 11. The CDR3 loop spans 15 amino acids. Arm-PCR of CDR3 regions and iRepertoire HTBI primers were used to build TCR beta libraries. TCRdb fed the multiplex PCR reads into MiXCR, producing one record per CDR3 protein. Here the sample spans under 800,000 distinct CDR3 sequences, approximately 15% being singletons. A further study also used this sample, focusing on T cells in Graves' hyperthyroidism and ophthalmopathy. That investigation notes: The blood repertoire included most of the expanded thyroid clonotypes above 0.001.

The clonotype was recovered from a woman aged 25 to 39 with Graves disease. The sequencing here drew on peripheral blood mononuclear cells (PBMCs), taken at new diagnosis, from a patient treated with antithyroid drugs. The chain recombines TRBV20-1 with TRBJ2-3; 11 bases match TRBD2. The CDR3 DNA reads TGCAGTGTCATTCCCCTAGCGGGAGGCATAGATACGCAGTATTTT. It specifies CSVIPLAGGIDTQYF.